Each of the 16 T cell receptor beta chains below was sequenced from the same sample in a study of graft-versus-host responses after intestinal transplantation. TCRdb keeps only in-frame clones here, not all; method: immunoSEQ multiplex PCR. The sample shows around 16,000 clones, around 87% of them seen only once. This specimen was bone marrow, taken about 120 days after intestinal transplantation. These receptors originate from a human patient who received an intestinal transplant, so some T cells may come from the graft donor.

On this clone itself: The conserved final phenylalanine or tryptophan is absent from the CDR3, which likely points to a read error. The gene calls are TRBV29-1 and TRBJ2-4, with 8 bases aligning to TRBD1. The length of the CDR3 is 14 residues. The J segment lost 0 bases and the V segment lost 6 bases, leaving 4 bases of the junction unmatched. The germline V gene encodes CDR1 SQVTM and CDR2 ANQGSEA. The chain's CDR3 is CSVATGAAKNIQYL. CDR3 sequence (DNA): TGCAGCGTGGCGACAGGGGCAGCCAAAAACATTCAGTACCTC.

The V gene is TRBV11-1, the J gene TRBJ2-1; D not certain. Between the trimmed V and J ends, which lost 5 bases and 3 bases, there was a span of 8 bases. The CDR3 contains 13 residues. Germline CDR1 is SGHAT and CDR2 is FQDESV (reference sequence). CDR3 coding DNA: TGTGCCAGCAGCGCGGACCTCTACAATGAGCAGTTCTTC. It is translated as CASSADLYNEQFF. The full variable domain, in which reference TRBV11-1 and TRBJ2-1 provide the parts outside the CDR3, is EAEVAQSPRYKITEKSQAVAFWCDPISGHATLYWYRQILGQGPELLVQFQDESVVDDSQLPKDRFSAERLKGVDSTLKIQPAELGDSAMYLCASSADLYNEQFFGPGTRLTVL.

V is TRBV29-1 and J is TRBJ2-5; possible D gene TRBD1, 6 bases. The J call may be in error: the DNA end matches TRBJ2-7 better. Per the germline V gene, CDR1 is SQVTM and CDR2 is ANQGSEA. The CDR3 runs 13 residues. CDR3 amino acids: CSVEGRQAYEQYF. CDR3 sequence (DNA): TGCAGCGTTGAAGGCCGACAGGCCTACGAGCAGTACTTC.

CDR3 protein: CASSLREGNSPLHF. The CDR3 DNA sequence: TGTGCCAGCAGTTTAAGGGAGGGGAATTCACCCCTCCACTTT. The chain couples TRBV27 to TRBJ1-6; tentative D call: TRBD1 (5 bases). The CDR3 totals 14 residues. V lost 2 bases and J lost 7, with 9 bases in between. Germline V gene sequence: CDR1 MNHEY, CDR2 SMNVEV (reference sequence).

The chain carries TRBV28 and TRBJ2-4, with 7 bases fitting TRBD2. After removal of 6 bases from V and 2 bases from J, the junction contained 10 bases not matched to a gene. Germline V gene lookup returns CDR1 MDHEN and CDR2 SYDVKM. CDR3 size: 16 residues. The DNA of the CDR3 is TGTGCCAGCAGCTTGTGGCGGGAGCCTACCAAAAACATTCAGTACTTC. Residues: CASSLWREPTKNIQYF.

This chain uses TRBV7-8 with TRBJ1-1; TRBD1 aligns across 9 bases. The CDR3 length is 15 residues. V trimming: 4 bases; J trimming: 5 bases; junction bases outside the gene matches: 8. Germline CDR1 SGHVS, CDR2 FQNEAQ. Written as DNA, the CDR3 is TGTGCCAGCAGCTCTCGGACAGGGGAGAAAACTGAAGCTTTCTTT. This gives the protein CASSSRTGEKTEAFF.

This chain links TRBV21-1 with TRBJ1-3; TRBD1, the table's D call, was not compared with the DNA. TRBV21-1 is reported as a pseudogene. The CDR3 loop spans 17 amino acids. DNA for the CDR3: TGTGCCAGCAGCTCCCTCCCAACAGAGCTCTCTGGAAACACCATATATTTT. This encodes CASSSLPTELSGNTIYF.

The chain links TRBV4-3 to TRBJ1-6; tentatively, D is TRBD1 (5 bases). Per the germline V gene, CDR1 is LGHNA and CDR2 is YSLEER. The V gene lost 6 bases and the J gene lost 4 bases, with 16 bases spanning the gap. This CDR3 region has 16 residues. The CDR3 nucleotides are TGCGCCAGCAGGCTTACCCAGGGTGATTATAATTCACCCCTCCACTTT. Translated, it gives CASRLTQGDYNSPLHF.

This CDR3 is CASSYSDRQYEQYF. The CDR3 DNA reads as TGTGCCAGCAGTTACTCGGACAGGCAATACGAGCAGTACTTC. The chain joins TRBV6-6 to TRBJ2-7, with 7 nucleotides matching TRBD1. With V trimmed by 0 bases and J by 4 bases, 3 bases remained unmatched. This CDR3 is built from 14 residues. The germline CDR1 and CDR2 sequences are MNHNY and SVGAGI (reference sequence).

The chain couples TRBV15 to TRBJ1-1; D possibly corresponds to TRBD1 (6 bases). Trimming cost V 1 base and J 1 base, with 16 bases left between them. This CDR3 region has 17 residues. Germline loops: CDR1 LNHNV, CDR2 YYDKDF (reference sequence). The CDR3, as DNA: TGTGCCACCAGCAGAGTACGTCGCGGGGGGCCGAACACTGAAGCTTTCTTT. Amino acids: CATSRVRRGGPNTEAFF.

The rearrangement uses TRBV9 and TRBJ2-2, with D tentatively TRBD2 (6 bases). The CDR3 sequence is 13 residues long. The V gene's germline CDR1 is SGDLS and CDR2 YYNGEE. V was shortened by 4 bases and J by 6 bases, with 10 bases between the two germline ends. The chain's CDR3 is CASSLGLAGELFF. Here the CDR3 DNA reads TGTGCCAGCAGCTTGGGACTCGCCGGGGAGCTGTTTTTT.

J is TRBJ1-1 and V is TRBV28; D is perhaps TRBD1 (5 bases). Germline CDR1 MDHEN, CDR2 SYDVKM. The CDR3 is 16 amino acids. The V and J ends lost 6 bases and 0 bases respectively, with 17 bases between them. Here the CDR3 reads CASSLPRDSLNTEAFF. CDR3 nucleotide sequence: TGTGCCAGCAGCTTACCCCGGGACTCCCTGAACACTGAAGCTTTCTTT.

CDR3 region: CAWSSESTEAFF. The DNA for the CDR3 is TGTGCCTGGAGTTCGGAAAGCACTGAAGCTTTCTTT. V gene TRBV30 combines with J gene TRBJ1-1; no clear D. Trimming cost V 2 bases and J 4 bases, with 8 bases left between them. The CDR3 extends over 12 amino acids. Per germline, CDR1 GTSNPN and CDR2 SVGIG (reference sequence).

The chain uses TRBV30 and TRBJ1-6; D remains unclear. This CDR3 region has 14 residues. Germline V gene lookup returns CDR1 GTSNPN and CDR2 SVGIG (reference sequence). With 2 bases removed from V and 2 bases from J, the gap between germline ends came to 7 bases. The CDR3 DNA reads TGTGCCTGGAGTTTGGGTCCCTATAATTCACCCCTCCACTTT. This encodes CAWSLGPYNSPLHF.

The rearrangement uses TRBV4-2 and TRBJ2-1; D tentatively fits TRBD1 or TRBD2 (5 bases each). Germline V gene data show CDR1 as LGHNA and CDR2 as YNFKEQ. The length of the CDR3 is 14 residues. V was pared by 1 base and J by 8 bases, with 12 bases between. CDR3 amino acids: CASSQGRDPDEQFF. The CDR3 region has the DNA TGTGCCAGCAGCCAAGGCCGGGACCCCGATGAGCAGTTCTTC.

The chain has TRBV19 and TRBJ2-7, with 9 bases that match TRBD1. Trimming cost V 5 bases and J 1 base; bases outside gene matches: 6. Per the germline V gene, CDR1 is LNHDA and CDR2 is SQIVND (reference sequence). The CDR3 is 15 residues long. CDR3 coding DNA: TGTGCCAGTAGTCCAGGACAGGGGTGGTCCTACGAGCAGTACTTC. Translating gives CASSPGQGWSYEQYF.